The sequence of this T cell receptor (beta chain) was determined in a study of HIV-infected patients and healthy controls. General observations from the study: HIV-associated CDR3 frequencies dropped significantly during therapy; CMV-associated ones, mostly rising, changed nonsignificantly. With just sixteen HIV-infected individuals processed, the findings' generality was considered strongly limited. Compared with untreated HIV+ repertoires, healthy controls showed roughly threefold more distinct CDR3s and higher Shannon diversity.

In its sample, this clonotype was seen many times. Its antigen is as yet unknown. Antiretroviral therapy had run roughly three months, about 14 weeks, before follow-up blood collection. All unsorted peripheral T cells were captured because whole blood was used without fractionation. cDNA was made from 500 ng RNA using alpha and beta constant primers. Alpha and beta chain libraries were made separately by chain-specific third strand synthesis with multiplexing indices. The cDNA received a 5' RACE adapter containing a random hexamer plus an SP2 sequencing primer site. TCRdb processed the 5' RACE reads anew with MiXCR; each CDR3 protein has one entry. The repertoire holds some 14,000 distinct CDR3 sequences, with around 12% as singletons. CDR3 length equals 15 residues. Per the germline V gene, CDR1 is MNHNY and CDR2 is SVGAGI (reference sequence). Trimming took 5 bases from V and 0 from J, leaving 11 bases between them.

Sequencing was performed on blood, taken during antiretroviral therapy. This TCR came from an adult with HIV infection. The donor label of this sample is uncertain. The V and J genes are TRBV6-6 and TRBJ1-5, with TRBD1 as a possible D gene (5 bases). As DNA, the CDR3 is TGTGCCAGCAGTCCCCGGGGGAGTAGCAATCAGCCCCAGCATTTT. Protein sequence: CASSPRGSSNQPQHF.